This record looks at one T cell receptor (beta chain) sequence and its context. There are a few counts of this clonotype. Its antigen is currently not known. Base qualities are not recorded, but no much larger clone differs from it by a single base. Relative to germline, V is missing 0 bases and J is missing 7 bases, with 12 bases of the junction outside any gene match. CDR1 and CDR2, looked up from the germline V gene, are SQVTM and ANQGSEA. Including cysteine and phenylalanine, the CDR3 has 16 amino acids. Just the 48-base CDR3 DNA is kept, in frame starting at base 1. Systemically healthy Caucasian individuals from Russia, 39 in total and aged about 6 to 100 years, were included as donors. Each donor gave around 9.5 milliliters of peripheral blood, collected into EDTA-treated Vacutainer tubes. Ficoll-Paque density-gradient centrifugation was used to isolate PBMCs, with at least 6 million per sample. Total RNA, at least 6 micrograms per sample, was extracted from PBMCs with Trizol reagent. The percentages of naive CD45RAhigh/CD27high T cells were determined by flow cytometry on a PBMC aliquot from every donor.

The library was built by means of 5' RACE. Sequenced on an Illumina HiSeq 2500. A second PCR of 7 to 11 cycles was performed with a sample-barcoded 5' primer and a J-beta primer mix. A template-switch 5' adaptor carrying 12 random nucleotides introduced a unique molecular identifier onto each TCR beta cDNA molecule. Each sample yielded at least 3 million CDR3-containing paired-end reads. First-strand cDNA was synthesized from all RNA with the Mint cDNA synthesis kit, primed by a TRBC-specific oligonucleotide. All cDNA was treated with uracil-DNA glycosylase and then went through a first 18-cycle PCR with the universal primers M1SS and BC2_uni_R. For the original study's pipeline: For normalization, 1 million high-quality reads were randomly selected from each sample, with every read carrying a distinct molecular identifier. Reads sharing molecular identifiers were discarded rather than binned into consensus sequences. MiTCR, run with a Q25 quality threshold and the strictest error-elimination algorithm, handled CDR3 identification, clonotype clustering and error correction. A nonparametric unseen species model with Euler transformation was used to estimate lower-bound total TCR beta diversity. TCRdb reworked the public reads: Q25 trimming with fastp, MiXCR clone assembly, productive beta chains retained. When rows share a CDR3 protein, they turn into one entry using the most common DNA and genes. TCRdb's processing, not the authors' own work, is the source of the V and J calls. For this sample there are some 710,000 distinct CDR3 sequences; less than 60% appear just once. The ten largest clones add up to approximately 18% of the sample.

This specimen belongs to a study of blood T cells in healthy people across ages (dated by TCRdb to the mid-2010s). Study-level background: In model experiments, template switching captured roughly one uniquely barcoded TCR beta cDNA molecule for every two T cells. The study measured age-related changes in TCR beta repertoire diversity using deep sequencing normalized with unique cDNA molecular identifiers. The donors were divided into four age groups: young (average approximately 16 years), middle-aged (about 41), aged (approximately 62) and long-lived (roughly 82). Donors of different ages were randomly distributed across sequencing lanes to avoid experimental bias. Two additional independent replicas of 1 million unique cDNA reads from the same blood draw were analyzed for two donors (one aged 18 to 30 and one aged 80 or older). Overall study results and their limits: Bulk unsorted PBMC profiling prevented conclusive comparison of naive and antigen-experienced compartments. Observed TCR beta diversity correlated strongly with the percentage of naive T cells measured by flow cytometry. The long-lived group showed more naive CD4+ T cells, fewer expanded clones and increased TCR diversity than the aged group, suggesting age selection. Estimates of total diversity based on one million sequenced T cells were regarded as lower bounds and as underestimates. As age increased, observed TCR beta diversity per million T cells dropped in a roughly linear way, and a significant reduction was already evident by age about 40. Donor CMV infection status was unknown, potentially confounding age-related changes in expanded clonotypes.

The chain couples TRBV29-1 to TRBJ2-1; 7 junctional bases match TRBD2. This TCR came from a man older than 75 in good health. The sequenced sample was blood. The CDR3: CSVEDLTSPDINEQFF. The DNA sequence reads TGCAGCGTTGAAGATCTGACTAGCCCAGATATAAATGAGCAGTTCTTC.